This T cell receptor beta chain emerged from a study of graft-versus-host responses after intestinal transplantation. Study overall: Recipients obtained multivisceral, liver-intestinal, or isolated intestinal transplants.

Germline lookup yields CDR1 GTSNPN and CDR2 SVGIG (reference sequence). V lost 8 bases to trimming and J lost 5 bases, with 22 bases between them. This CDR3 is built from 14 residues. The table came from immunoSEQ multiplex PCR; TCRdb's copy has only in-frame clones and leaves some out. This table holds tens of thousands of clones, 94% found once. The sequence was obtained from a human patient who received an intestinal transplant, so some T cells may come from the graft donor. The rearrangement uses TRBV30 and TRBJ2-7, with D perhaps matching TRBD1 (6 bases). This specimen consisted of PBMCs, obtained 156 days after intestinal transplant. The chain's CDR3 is CATSDRLDEHEQYF. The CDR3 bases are TGTGCCACATCTGACAGGCTAGATGAACACGAGCAGTACTTC.